This TCR beta chain was sequenced in a study of blood T cell repertoires in COVID-19. The CDR3 has 14 residues. After removal of 6 bases from V and 5 bases from J, the junction contained 7 bases not matched to a gene. The V gene's germline CDR1 is ENHRY and CDR2 SYGVKD. The method was immunoSEQ multiplex PCR; TCRdb's version includes in-frame clones alone and lacks a portion of them. This table holds fewer than 50,000 clones, around four fifths found once. Material: peripheral blood. The sequence was obtained from a man aged 55 to 70 with COVID-19, enrolled during active disease. V is TRBV10-3 and J is TRBJ2-7; 10 positions match TRBD1. The chain's CDR3 is CAIRRQGARHEQYF. CDR3 bases: TGTGCCATCAGGAGACAGGGGGCGAGGCACGAGCAGTACTTC.